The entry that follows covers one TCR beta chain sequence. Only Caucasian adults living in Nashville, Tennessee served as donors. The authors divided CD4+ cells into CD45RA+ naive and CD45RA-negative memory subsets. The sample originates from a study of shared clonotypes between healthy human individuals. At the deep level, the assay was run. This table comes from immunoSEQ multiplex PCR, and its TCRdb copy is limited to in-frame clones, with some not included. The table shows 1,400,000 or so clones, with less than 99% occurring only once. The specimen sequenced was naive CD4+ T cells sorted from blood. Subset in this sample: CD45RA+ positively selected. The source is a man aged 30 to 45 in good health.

This CDR3 is CASNVGVGTDTQYF. The CDR3 DNA reads as TGCGCCAGCAATGTGGGAGTGGGCACAGATACGCAGTATTTT. This chain connects TRBV4-1 to TRBJ2-3; D may be TRBD2 (5 bases). This CDR3 contains 14 residues. The germline V gene has CDR1 MGHRA and CDR2 YSYEKL. V lost 7 bases to trimming and J lost 1 base, with 12 bases between them.